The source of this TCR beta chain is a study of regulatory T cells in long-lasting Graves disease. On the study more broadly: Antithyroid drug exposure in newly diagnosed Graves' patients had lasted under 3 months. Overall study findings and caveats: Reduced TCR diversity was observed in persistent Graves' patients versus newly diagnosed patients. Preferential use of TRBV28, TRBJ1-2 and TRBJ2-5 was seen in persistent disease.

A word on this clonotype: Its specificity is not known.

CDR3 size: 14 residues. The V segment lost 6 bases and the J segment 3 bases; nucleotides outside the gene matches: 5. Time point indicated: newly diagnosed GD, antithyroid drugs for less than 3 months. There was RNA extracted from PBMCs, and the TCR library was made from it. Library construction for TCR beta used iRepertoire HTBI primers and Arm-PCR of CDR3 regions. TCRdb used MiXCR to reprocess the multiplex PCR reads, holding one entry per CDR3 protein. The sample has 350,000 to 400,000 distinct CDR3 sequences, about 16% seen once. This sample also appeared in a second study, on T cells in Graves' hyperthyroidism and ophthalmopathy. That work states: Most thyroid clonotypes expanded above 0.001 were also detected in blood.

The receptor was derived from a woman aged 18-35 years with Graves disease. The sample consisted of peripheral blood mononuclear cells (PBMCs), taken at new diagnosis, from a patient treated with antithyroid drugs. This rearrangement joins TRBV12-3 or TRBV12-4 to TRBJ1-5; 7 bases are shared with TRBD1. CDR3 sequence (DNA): TGTGCCAGCAGAGGACAGGTCTACAATCAGCCCCAGCATTTT. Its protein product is CASRGQVYNQPQHF.